A selection of T cell receptor beta chains follows, all from one sample in a study of cytomegalovirus exposure and HLA in healthy donors. The assay was immunoSEQ multiplex PCR, and TCRdb's table has in-frame clones only and misses some. The top ten hold 1.8% of the sample, which has some 130,000 clones, more than 7.5% seen once. Input material: PBMCs. Receptors originate from a man aged 50-60 years in good health and CMV-seronegative. CDR3s leave out the opening cysteine and the closing phenylalanine or tryptophan. Rows may omit the clone size; those that give it use once, few, many or a size class.

>TRBJ1-1|-|TRBV30
AWSGHLNTEAF
>TRBJ1-2|few|TRBV30
ALASVNYGYT
>TRBJ2-3|-|TRBV2
ASSALQGDTDTQY
>TRBJ2-1|-|TRBV27
ASSLPGLAGNNEQF
>TRBJ2-6|few|TRBV19
ASSIESHFSGANVLT
>TRBJ2-5|-|TRBV5-1
ASSANDGGRGRETQY
>TRBJ1-1|-|TRBV28
ASSANPGQRNTEAF
>TRBJ1-1|-|TRBV19
ASSIDQAGSHTEAF
>TRBJ2-7|few|TRBV27
ASTGLAGGPGSYEQY
>TRBJ1-2|-|TRBV19
ASSIDAGTETGGYT
>TRBJ2-7|few|TRBV5-1
ASSIGQGGYEQY
>TRBJ1-1|-|TRBV13
ASSPLRGDGTEAF
>TRBJ2-1|few|TRBV6-4
ASSDSASGGANQF
>TRBJ2-1|-|TRBV5-6
ASSLDRFRVGGAYNEQF
>TRBJ1-1|few|TRBV5-1
ASSLVGQVLNTEAF
>TRBJ2-7|-|TRBV4-1
ASSQYTGTGMVYEQY
>TRBJ2-1|-|TRBV7-9
ASTPRGRADNEQF
>TRBJ1-4|-|TRBV9
ASSVDEGRGEKLF